The 2 T cell receptor beta chains given below trace back to one sample, sequenced in a study of shared clonotypes between healthy human individuals (dated by TCRdb to 2020 to 2022). Library construction relied on the immunoSEQ multiplex PCR assay. Drawn from immuneACCESS, this table holds only the in-frame rearrangements with V and J called that TCRdb kept. Clones are partly lost; checked studies trace under half to an unresolved V gene and leave the rest unexplained. This sample holds 1.5 million to 1.9 million clones; under 99% were observed only once. Approximately 0.44% of the sample is in the top ten clones. The sample was naive CD4+ T cells sorted from blood. What the cell subset or site label conveys for this sample: CD45RA+ positively selected. The receptors come from a man aged 25-45 years in good health.

The chain links TRBV4-2 to TRBJ2-3, with D possibly being TRBD1 (6 bases). Germline V gives CDR1 LGHNA, CDR2 YNFKEQ. Trimming took 0 bases from V and 5 from J, leaving 12 bases between them. This CDR3 region has 15 residues. CDR3 residues: CASSQDPQGKDTQYF. The CDR3 DNA is TGTGCCAGCAGCCAAGATCCCCAGGGGAAAGATACGCAGTATTTT.

The chain has TRBV19 and TRBJ2-7; 10 nucleotides agree with TRBD1. Per the germline V gene, CDR1 is LNHDA and CDR2 is SQIVND (reference sequence). This CDR3 comprises 16 residues. The junction had 6 bases not matched to a gene; V was cut back by 3 bases and J by 1 base. The CDR3 region has the DNA TGTGCCAGTAGTATTTCTTCGGGACAGGGGTCCTACGAGCAGTACTTC. Protein: CASSISSGQGSYEQYF.